This T cell receptor beta chain derives from a study of control samples from healthy donors and cancer patients. The data were produced by immunoSEQ multiplex PCR, yet TCRdb's version contains in-frame clones alone and is incomplete. Among 45,000 to 60,000 clones, more than 80% were seen once, and the ten largest hold just under 0.8%. This clone has only a few counts. The CDR3 sequence is 14 residues long. The V and J ends lost 7 bases and 10 bases respectively, with 17 bases between them. Germline CDR1 is SNHLY and CDR2 is FYNNEI. The sequenced sample consisted of PBMCs. The receptor was derived from a man aged 30 to 45 with colorectal cancer. The chain links TRBV2 to TRBJ1-6, with D possibly matching TRBD1 (6 bases). CDR3 residues: CASKGGDSGSPLHF. The CDR3 bases are TGTGCCAGCAAGGGGGGCGACAGTGGATCACCCCTCCACTTT.